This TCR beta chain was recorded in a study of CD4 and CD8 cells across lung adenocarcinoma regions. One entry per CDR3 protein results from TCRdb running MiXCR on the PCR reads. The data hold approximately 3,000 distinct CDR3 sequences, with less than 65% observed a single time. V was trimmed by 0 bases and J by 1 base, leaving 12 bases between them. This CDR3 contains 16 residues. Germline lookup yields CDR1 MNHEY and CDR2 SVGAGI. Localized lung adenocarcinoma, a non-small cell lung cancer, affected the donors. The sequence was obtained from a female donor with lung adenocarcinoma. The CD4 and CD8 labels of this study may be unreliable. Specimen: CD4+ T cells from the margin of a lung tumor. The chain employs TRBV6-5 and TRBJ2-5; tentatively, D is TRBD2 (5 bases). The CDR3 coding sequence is TGTGCCAGCAGTTACTCGATTTCTGGAGGCCAAGAGACCCAGTACTTC. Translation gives CASSYSISGGQETQYF.